The clone carrying this T cell receptor (beta chain) was observed a few times. Its specificity is unknown. This sample is part of a study of T-cell memory formation after mild COVID-19. V was pared by 7 bases and J by 0 bases, with 7 bases of the junction left unmatched. The CDR3 is 16 residues long. General observations from the study: CD8+ contracting clones occupied EMRA, while CD4+ ones occupied mainly CM and EM.

MiXCR, run by TCRdb on the 5' RACE reads, gives a single entry per CDR3 protein. The sample contains about 470,000 distinct CDR3 sequences, 15% to 20% of which appear only once. V and J are TRBV12-3 or TRBV12-4 and TRBJ2-7, with 12 nucleotides matching TRBD2. Specimen: PBMCs or a T cell subset sorted from them (not recorded which). The TCR originated in an adult woman who had mild COVID-19 (a few samples of this study predate the infection). Cell type and time point are not known. The CDR3 nucleotides are TGTGCCAGCACAAAGGGACTAGCGGGCGACTCCTACGAGCAGTACTTC. It codes for CASTKGLAGDSYEQYF.